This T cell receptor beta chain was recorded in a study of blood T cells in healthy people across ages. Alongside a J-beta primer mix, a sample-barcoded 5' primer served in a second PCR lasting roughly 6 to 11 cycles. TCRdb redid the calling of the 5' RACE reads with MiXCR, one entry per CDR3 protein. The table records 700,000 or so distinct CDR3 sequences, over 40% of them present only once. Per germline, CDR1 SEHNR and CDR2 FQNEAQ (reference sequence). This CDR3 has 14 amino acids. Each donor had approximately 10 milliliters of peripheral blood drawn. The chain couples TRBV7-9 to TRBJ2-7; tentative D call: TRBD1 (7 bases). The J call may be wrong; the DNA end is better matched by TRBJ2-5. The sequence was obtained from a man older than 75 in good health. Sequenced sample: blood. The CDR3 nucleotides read TGTGCCAGCAGCTTAGCAGCAGGGGGGGAGACCCAGTACTTC. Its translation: CASSLAAGGETQYF.